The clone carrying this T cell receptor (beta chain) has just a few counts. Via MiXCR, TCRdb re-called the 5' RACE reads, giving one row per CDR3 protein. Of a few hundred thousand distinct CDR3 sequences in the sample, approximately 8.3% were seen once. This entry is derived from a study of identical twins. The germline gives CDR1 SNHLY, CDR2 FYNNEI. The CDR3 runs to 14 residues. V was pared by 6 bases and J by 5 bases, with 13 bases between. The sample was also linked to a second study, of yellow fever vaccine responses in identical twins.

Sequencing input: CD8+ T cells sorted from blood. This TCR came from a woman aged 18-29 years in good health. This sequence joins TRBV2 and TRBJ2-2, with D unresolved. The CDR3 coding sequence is TGTGCCAGCAGCCCAGGTCCTTTAACCGGGGAGCTGTTTTTT. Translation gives CASSPGPLTGELFF.